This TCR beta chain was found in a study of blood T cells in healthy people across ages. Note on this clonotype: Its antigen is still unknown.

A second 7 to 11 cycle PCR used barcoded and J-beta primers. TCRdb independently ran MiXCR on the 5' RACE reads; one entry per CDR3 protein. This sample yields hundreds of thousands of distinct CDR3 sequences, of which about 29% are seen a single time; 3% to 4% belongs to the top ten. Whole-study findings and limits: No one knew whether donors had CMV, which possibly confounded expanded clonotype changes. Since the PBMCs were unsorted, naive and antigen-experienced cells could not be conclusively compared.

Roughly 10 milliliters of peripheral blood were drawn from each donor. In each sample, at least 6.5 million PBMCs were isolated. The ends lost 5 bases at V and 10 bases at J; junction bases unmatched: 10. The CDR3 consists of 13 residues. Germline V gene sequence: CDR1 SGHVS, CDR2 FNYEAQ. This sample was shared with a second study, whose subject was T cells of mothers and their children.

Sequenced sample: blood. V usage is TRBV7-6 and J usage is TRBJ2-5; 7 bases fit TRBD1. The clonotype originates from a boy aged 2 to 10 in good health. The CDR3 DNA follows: TGTGCCAGCAGCAACCCAGACAGGGCTGGCCAGTACTTC. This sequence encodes CASSNPDRAGQYF.